A selection of T cell receptor beta chains follows, all from one sample in a study of beta chain features in type 1 diabetes. The table came from immunoSEQ multiplex PCR; TCRdb's copy has only in-frame clones and leaves some out. This sample has 150,000 or so clones, with approximately 62% found just once. Source material: naive CD4+ T cells from blood. The receptors derive from a man younger than 40 with type 1 diabetes. Each CDR3 is given with its conserved first and last residue. D genes are given only for firm matches.

v_call	d_call	j_call	cdr3_aa
TRBV7-7	TRBD2	TRBJ2-3	CASSSGLAGGLDTQYF
TRBV30	TRBD1	TRBJ1-6	CAWTGGGSPLHF
TRBV7-9	-	TRBJ2-3	CASSYKDTQYF
TRBV7-9	-	TRBJ2-3	CASSPVADVTDTQYF
TRBV19	-	TRBJ2-3	CASTHPSTDTQYF
TRBV7-9	-	TRBJ1-2	CASSLALVSTDGYTF
TRBV7-2	-	TRBJ2-6	CASRDSSGANVLTF
TRBV20-1	-	TRBJ2-3	CSASWQDTQYF
TRBV27	-	TRBJ2-1	CASSFRPFYNEQFF
TRBV30	-	TRBJ2-7	CAPTGNMDEQYF
TRBV9	TRBD2	TRBJ2-1	CASSVGLAGDNEQFF
TRBV25-1	TRBD1	TRBJ1-2	CASSEDRVPLDSGYTF
TRBV30	-	TRBJ1-5	CAWSVPWQGGQPQHF
TRBV7-9	-	TRBJ1-2	CASSLEQYGYTF
TRBV7-2	-	TRBJ2-1	CASSLGGKQFF
TRBV10-3	TRBD1	TRBJ2-5	CAISNRGQETQYF